Listed below are T cell receptor beta chains from one sample, sequenced in a study of regulatory dendritic cells for organ transplantation. These receptors' antigens are unknown. The repertoire was sequenced with immunoSEQ multiplex PCR; TCRdb's copy has only in-frame clones and lacks some. This repertoire shows some 9,300 clones, just over 65% found once; its top ten account for 0.5% to 0.7%. Sequenced material: naive CD4+ T cells from blood cultured with dendritic cells. These receptors all come from a human donor in good health. Each CDR3 is given with its conserved first and last residue.

j_call v_call cdr3_aa
TRBJ2-3 TRBV7-7 CASSLSPGQGVSQYF
TRBJ1-4 TRBV18 CASSPDRDEPKLFF
TRBJ1-2 TRBV5-1 CASSLGGGNGYGYTF
TRBJ2-3 TRBV2 CASIPGDSGGHGDTQYF
TRBJ1-2 TRBV27 CASSNPPGQGDSYTF
TRBJ2-1 TRBV10-3 CAISRDSSYNEQFF
TRBJ1-2 TRBV19 CASSPDRNYGYTF
TRBJ2-2 TRBV6-6 CASSPGQNTGELFF
TRBJ1-2 TRBV6-5 CASRLTGYGYTF
TRBJ2-1 TRBV7-9 CASSHRSSGGNDEQFF
TRBJ2-2 TRBV19 CASINQGRHTGELFF
TRBJ1-2 TRBV6-5 CASSRPGTGYGYTF
TRBJ1-5 TRBV6-5 CASSRQGNQPQHF